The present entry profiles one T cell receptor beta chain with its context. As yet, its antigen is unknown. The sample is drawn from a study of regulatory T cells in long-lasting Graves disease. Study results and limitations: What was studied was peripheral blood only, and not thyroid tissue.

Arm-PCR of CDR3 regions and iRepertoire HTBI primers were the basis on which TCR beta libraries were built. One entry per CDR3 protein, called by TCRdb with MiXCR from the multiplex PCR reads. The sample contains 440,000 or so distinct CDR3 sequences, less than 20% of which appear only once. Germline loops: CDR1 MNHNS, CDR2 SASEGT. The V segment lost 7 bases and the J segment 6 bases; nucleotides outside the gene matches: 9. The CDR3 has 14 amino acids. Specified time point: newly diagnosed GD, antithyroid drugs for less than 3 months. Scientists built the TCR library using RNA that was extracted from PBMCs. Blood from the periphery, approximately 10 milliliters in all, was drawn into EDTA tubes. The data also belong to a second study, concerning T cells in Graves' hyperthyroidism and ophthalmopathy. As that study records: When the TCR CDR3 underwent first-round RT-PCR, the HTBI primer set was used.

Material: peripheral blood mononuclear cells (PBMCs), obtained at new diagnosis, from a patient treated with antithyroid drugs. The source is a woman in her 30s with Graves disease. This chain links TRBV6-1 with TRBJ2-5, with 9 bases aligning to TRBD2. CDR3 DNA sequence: TGTGCCAGCAACAAAGCGGGAGGTGTAAAGACCCAGTACTTC. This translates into CASNKAGGVKTQYF.